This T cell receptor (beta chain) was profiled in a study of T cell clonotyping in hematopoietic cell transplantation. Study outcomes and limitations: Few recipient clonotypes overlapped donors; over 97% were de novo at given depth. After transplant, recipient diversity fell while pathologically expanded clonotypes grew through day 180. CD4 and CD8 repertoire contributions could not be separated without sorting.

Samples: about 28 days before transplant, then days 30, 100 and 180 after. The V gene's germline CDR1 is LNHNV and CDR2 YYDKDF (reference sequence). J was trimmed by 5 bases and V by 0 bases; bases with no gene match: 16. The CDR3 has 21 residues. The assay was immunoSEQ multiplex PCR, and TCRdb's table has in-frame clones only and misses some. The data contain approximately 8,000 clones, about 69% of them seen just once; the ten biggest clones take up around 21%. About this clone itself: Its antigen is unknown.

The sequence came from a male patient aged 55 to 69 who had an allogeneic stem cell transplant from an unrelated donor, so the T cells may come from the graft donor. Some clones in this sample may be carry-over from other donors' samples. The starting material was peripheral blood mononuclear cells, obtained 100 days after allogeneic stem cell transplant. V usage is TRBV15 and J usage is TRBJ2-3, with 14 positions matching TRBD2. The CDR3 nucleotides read TGTGCCACCAGCAGAGATCTTGGGACTAGCGGGAGTGAAACGGATGGAGATACGCAGTATTTT. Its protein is CATSRDLGTSGSETDGDTQYF.